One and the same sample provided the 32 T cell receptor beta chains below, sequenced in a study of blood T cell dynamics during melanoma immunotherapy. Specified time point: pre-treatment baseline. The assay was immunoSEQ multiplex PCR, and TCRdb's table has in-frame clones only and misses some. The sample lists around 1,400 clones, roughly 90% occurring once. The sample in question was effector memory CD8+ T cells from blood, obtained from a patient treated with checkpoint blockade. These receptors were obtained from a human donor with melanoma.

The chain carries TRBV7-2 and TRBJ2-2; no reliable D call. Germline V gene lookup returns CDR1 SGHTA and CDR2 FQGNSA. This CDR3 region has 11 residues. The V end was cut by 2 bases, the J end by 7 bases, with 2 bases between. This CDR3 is CASSLFGELFF. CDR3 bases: TGTGCCAGCAGCTTATTCGGGGAGCTGTTTTTT. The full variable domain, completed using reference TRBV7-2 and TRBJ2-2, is GAGVSQSPSNKVTEKGKDVELRCDPISGHTALYWYRQSLGQGLEFLIYFQGNSAPDKSGLPSDRFSAERTGGSVSTLTIQRTQQEDSAVYLCASSLFGELFFGEGSRLTVL.

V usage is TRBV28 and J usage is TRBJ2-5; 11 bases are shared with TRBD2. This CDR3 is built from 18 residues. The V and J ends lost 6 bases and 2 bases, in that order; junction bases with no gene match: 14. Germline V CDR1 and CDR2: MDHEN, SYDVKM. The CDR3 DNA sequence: TGTGCCAGCAGCATTGGCCTGACGACTAGCGGGGCGCAAGAGACCCAGTACTTC. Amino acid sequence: CASSIGLTTSGAQETQYF.

CDR3 nucleotides: TGTGCCAGCAGCTTAGGGCCCGGGGATACGCAGTATTTT. Translated: CASSLGPGDTQYF. The chain has TRBV11-3 and TRBJ2-3; D gene uncertain. This CDR3 is 13 amino acids long. Trimming left V 1 base short and J 6 bases short, with 8 bases between. Germline loops: CDR1 SGHNT, CDR2 YENEEA. Supplemented by reference TRBV11-3 and TRBJ2-3, the full variable domain reads EAGVVQSPRYKIIEKKQPVAFWCNPISGHNTLYWYLQNLGQGPELLIRYENEEAVDDSQLPKDRFSAERLKGVDSTLKIQPAELGDSAVYLCASSLGPGDTQYFGPGTRLTVL.

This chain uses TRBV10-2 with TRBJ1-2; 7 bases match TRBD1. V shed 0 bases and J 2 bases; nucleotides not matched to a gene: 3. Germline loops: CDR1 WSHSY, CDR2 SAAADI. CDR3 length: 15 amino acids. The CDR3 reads CASSESRGRNYGYTF. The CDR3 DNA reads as TGCGCCAGCAGTGAGTCGAGGGGGCGCAACTATGGCTACACCTTC.

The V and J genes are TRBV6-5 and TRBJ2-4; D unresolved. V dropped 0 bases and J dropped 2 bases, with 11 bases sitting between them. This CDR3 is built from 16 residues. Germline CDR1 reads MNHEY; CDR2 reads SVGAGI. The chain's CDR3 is CASSYSDALTKNIQYF. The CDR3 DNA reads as TGTGCCAGCAGTTACTCGGACGCCTTGACCAAAAACATTCAGTACTTC.

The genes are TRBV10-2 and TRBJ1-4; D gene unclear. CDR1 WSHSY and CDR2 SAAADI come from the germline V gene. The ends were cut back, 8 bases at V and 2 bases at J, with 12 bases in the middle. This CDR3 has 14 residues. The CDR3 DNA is TGCGCCAGCGGGGAGTCCGGGACTAATGAAAAACTGTTTTTT. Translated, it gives CASGESGTNEKLFF.

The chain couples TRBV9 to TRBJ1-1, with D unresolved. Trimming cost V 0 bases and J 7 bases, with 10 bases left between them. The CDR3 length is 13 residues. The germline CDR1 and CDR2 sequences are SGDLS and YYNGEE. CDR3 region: CASSVAWKHEAFF. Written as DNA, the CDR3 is TGTGCCAGCAGCGTAGCTTGGAAACATGAAGCTTTCTTT.

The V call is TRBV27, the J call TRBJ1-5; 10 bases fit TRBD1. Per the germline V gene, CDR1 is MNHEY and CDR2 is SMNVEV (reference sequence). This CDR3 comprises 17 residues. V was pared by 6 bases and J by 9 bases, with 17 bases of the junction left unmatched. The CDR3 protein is CASSRLTTGGELWPQHF. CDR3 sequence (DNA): TGTGCCAGCAGCCGACTTACGACAGGGGGCGAGTTATGGCCCCAGCATTTT.

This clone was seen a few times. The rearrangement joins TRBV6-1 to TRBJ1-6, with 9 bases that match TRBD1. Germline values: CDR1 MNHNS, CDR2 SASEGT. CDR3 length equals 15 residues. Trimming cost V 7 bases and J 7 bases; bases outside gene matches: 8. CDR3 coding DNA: TGTGCCAGCACCTTGGACAGGGGACAAAATTCACCCCTCCACTTT. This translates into CASTLDRGQNSPLHF.

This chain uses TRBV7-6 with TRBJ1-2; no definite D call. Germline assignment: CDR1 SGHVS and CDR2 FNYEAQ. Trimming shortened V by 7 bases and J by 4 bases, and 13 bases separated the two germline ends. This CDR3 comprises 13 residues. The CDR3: CASTTGSGYGYTF. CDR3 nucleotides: TGTGCCAGCACCACGGGGAGTGGCTATGGCTACACCTTC.

The CDR3 sequence: CASSFLQGSQDGYTF. The CDR3, as DNA: TGCGCCAGCAGCTTCCTACAGGGCTCCCAAGATGGCTACACCTTC. The rearrangement uses TRBV5-1 and TRBJ1-2; D is perhaps TRBD1 (6 bases). CDR1 SGHRS and CDR2 YFSETQ come from the germline V gene. This CDR3 spans 15 amino acids. V dropped 2 bases and J dropped 6 bases, with 17 bases sitting between them.

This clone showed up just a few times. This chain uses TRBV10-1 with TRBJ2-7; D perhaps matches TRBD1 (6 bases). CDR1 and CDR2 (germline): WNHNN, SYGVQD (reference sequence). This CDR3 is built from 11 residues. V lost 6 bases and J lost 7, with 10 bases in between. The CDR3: CASSFGQEQYF. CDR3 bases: TGCGCCAGCAGCTTTGGACAGGAGCAGTACTTC.

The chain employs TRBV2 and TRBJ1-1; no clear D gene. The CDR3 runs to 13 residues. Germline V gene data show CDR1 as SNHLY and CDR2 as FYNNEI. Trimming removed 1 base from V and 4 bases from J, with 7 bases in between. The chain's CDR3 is CASSEGWGTEAFF. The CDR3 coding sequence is TGTGCCAGCAGTGAAGGATGGGGCACTGAAGCTTTCTTT.

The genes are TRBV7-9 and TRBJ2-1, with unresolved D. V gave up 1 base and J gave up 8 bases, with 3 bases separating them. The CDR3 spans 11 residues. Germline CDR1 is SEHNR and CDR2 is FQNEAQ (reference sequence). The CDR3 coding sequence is TGTGCCAGCAGCTTAGGCGATGAGCAGTTCTTC. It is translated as CASSLGDEQFF.

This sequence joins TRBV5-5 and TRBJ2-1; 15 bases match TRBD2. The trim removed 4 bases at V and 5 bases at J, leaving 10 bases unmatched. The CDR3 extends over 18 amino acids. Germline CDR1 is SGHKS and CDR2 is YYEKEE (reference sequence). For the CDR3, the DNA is TGTGCCAGCAGCCCGAGGACTAGCGGGGGGGCTTACAACAATGAGCAGTTCTTC. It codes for CASSPRTSGGAYNNEQFF.

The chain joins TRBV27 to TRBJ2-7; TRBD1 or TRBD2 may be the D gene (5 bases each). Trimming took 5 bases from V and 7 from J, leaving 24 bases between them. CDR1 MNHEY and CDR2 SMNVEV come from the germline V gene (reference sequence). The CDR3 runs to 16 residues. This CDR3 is CASSLTGATLTGEQYF. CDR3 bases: TGTGCCAGCAGTCTAACCGGGGCTACCCTTACTGGGGAGCAGTACTTC.

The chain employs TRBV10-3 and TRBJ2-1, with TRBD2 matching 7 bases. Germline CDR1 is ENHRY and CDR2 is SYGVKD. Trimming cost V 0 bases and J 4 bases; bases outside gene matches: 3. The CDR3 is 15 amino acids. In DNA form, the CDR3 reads TGTGCCATCAGTGAGTCGGGGGGGGGATACAATGAGCAGTTCTTC. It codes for CAISESGGGYNEQFF.

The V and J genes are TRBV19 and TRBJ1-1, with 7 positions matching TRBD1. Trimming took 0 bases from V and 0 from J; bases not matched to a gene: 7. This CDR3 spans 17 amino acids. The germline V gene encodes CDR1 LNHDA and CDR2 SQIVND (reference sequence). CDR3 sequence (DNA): TGTGCCAGTAGTATAGAAGGGACAGTTTTCATGAACACTGAAGCTTTCTTT. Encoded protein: CASSIEGTVFMNTEAFF.

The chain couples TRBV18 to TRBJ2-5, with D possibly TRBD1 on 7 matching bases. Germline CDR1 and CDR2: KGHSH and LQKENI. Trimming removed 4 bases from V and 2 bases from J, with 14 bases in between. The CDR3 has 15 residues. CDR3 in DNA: TGTGCCAGCTCACGACTAGGGGGCGTACAAGAGACCCAGTACTTC. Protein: CASSRLGGVQETQYF.

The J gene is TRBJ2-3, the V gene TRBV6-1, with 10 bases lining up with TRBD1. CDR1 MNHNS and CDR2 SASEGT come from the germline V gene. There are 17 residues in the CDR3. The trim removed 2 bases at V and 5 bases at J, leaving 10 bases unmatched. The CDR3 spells CASSERPGQGILDTQYF. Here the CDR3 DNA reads TGTGCCAGCAGTGAAAGGCCGGGACAGGGGATTTTAGATACGCAGTATTTT.

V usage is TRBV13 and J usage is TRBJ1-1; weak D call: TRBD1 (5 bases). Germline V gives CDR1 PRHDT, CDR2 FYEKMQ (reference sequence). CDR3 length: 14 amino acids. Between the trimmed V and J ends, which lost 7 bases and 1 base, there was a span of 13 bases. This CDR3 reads CASIAGRGNTEAFF. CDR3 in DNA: TGTGCCAGCATCGCGGGGCGGGGGAACACTGAAGCTTTCTTT.

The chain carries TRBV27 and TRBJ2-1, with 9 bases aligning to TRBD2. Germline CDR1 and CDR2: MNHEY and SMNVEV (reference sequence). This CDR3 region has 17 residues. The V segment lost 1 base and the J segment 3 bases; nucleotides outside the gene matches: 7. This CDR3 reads CASSLYGGGASYNEQFF. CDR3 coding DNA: TGTGCCAGCAGTTTATATGGCGGGGGGGCTAGCTACAATGAGCAGTTCTTC.

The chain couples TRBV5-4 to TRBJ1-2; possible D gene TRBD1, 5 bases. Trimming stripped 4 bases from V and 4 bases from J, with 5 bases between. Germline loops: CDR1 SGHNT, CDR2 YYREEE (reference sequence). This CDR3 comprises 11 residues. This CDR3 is CASSQGYGYTF. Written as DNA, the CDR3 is TGTGCCAGCAGCCAGGGCTATGGCTACACCTTC.

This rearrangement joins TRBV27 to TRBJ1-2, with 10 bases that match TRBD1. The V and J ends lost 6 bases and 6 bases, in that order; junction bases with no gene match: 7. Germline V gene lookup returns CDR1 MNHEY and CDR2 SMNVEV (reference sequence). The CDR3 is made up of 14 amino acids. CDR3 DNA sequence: TGTGCCAGCAGCCACCGACAGGGGGCGGATGGCTACACCTTC. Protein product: CASSHRQGADGYTF.

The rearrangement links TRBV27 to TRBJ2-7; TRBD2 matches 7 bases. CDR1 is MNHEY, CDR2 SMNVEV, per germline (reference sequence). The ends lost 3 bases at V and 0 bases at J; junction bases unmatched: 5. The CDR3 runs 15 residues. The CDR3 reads CASSFGRGSSYEQYF. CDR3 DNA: TGTGCCAGCAGTTTTGGGCGGGGGAGCTCCTACGAGCAGTACTTC.

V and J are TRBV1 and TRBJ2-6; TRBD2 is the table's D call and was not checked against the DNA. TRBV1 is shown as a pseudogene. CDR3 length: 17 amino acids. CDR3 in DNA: TGCACCAGCAGGCCAGCGAGTGCACAAAGTCGGGCCAACGTCCTGACTTTC. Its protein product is CTSRPASAQSRANVLTF.

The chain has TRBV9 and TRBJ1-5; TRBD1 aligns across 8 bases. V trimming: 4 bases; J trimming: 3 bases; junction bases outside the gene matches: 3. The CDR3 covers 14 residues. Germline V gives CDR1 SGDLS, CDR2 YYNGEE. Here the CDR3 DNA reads TGTGCCAGCAGCCCGACAGGGGTCAATCAGCCCCAGCATTTT. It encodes CASSPTGVNQPQHF.

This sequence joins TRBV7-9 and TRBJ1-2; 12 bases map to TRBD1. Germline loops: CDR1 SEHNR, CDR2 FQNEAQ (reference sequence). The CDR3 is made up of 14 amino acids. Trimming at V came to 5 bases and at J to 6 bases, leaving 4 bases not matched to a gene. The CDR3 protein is CASSRDRGQDGYTF. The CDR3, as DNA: TGTGCCAGCAGCCGGGACAGGGGGCAGGATGGCTACACCTTC. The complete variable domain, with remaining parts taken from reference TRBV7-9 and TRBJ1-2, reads DTGVSQNPRHKITKRGQNVTFRCDPISEHNRLYWYRQTLGQGPEFLTYFQNEAQLEKSRLLSDRFSAERPKGSFSTLEIQRTEQGDSAMYLCASSRDRGQDGYTFGSGTRLTVV.

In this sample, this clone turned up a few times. The CDR3 sequence: CASSGGTSYEQYF. In DNA form, the CDR3 reads TGTGCCAGCAGTGGAGGGACTAGCTACGAGCAGTACTTC. V is TRBV2 and J is TRBJ2-7, with TRBD2 matching 8 bases. Germline V gene sequence: CDR1 SNHLY, CDR2 FYNNEI. The CDR3 has 13 residues. V shed 4 bases and J 3 bases; nucleotides not matched to a gene: 2.

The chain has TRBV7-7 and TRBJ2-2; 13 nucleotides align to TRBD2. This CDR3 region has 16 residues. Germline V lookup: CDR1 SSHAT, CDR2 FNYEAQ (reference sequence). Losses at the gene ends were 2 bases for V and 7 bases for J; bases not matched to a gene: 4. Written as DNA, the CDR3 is TGTGCCAGCAGCTTAACTAGCGGGGGGGCAGGCGGGGAGCTGTTTTTT. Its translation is CASSLTSGGAGGELFF.

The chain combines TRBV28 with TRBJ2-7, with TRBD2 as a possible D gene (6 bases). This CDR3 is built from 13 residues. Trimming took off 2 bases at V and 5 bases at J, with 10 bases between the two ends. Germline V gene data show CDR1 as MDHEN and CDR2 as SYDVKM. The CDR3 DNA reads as TGTGCCAGCAGTTTAATGAGACTAGACGAGCAGTACTTC. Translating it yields CASSLMRLDEQYF.

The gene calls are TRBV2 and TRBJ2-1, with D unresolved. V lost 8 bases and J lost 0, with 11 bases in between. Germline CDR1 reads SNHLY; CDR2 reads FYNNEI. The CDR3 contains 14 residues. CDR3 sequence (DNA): TGTGCCAGCGCGGCGAAAAGCTCCTACAATGAGCAGTTCTTC. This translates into CASAAKSSYNEQFF.